This TCR beta chain came from a study of human T cells and chemical hapten exposure. This clonotype was counted a few times. TCRdb called the RACE reads again in MiXCR, with one record for every CDR3 protein. The sample carries tens of thousands of distinct CDR3 sequences, 8.5% to 10% recorded once. Stated time point: pre-sensitization, week 0. As for treatment: therapeutic diphenylcyclopropenone sensitization with weekly scalp DPC. Total RNA was extracted from unfractionated whole blood. CDR3 size: 11 residues. Germline loops: CDR1 DFQATT, CDR2 SNEGSKA (reference sequence). This clonotype was obtained from a woman in her thirties with alopecia areata. Some clones in this sample may be carry-over from other donors' samples. V and J are TRBV20-1 and TRBJ2-5; D perhaps matches TRBD2 (6 bases). The sample in question was whole blood, obtained in connection with sensitization to the hapten diphenylcyclopropenone (DPC). For the CDR3, the DNA is TGCAGCGGGGACTCCATGTGGACCCAGTACTTC. Translation gives CSGDSMWTQYF.